One sample yielded the 30 T cell receptor beta chains listed below, sequenced in a study of control samples from healthy donors and cancer patients. Assay: immunoSEQ multiplex PCR; the TCRdb copy retains only in-frame clones and omits some. The sample lists tens of thousands of clones; roughly nine tenths were seen once. The specimen was PBMCs. These receptors originate from a woman in her forties or fifties with colorectal cancer.

This clone was observed once. This chain uses TRBV29-1 with TRBJ2-5; 9 nucleotides match TRBD1. This CDR3 contains 12 residues. CDR1 is SQVTM, CDR2 ANQGSEA, per germline. Trimming at V came to 4 bases and at J to 3 bases, leaving 0 bases not matched to a gene. The CDR3: CSVGQGEETQYF. The CDR3, as DNA: TGCAGCGTTGGACAGGGGGAAGAGACCCAGTACTTC.

This chain links TRBV28 with TRBJ2-1; tentatively, D is TRBD1 or TRBD2 (6 bases each). The germline V gene has CDR1 MDHEN and CDR2 SYDVKM. V lost 5 bases and J lost 9, with 32 bases in between. This CDR3 comprises 19 residues. The CDR3 loop reads CASSTRHGGQGYRIGEQFF. The CDR3 DNA reads TGTGCCAGCAGTACCCGTCACGGGGGCCAGGGGTATCGTATAGGTGAGCAGTTCTTC.

The rearrangement uses TRBV7-9 and TRBJ2-3; 14 bases are shared with TRBD2. The germline CDR1 and CDR2 sequences are SEHNR and FQNEAQ (reference sequence). The CDR3 is made up of 19 amino acids. J gave up 0 bases and V 5 bases, and 10 bases lay outside the gene matches. This chain's CDR3 is CASSQGLAGGQISTDTQYF. CDR3 DNA sequence: TGTGCCAGCAGCCAAGGACTAGCGGGGGGCCAGATCAGCACAGATACGCAGTATTTT. Filled out from reference TRBV7-9 and TRBJ2-3, the complete variable domain reads DTGVSQNPRHKITKRGQNVTFRCDPISEHNRLYWYRQTLGQGPEFLTYFQNEAQLEKSRLLSDRFSAERPKGSFSTLEIQRTEQGDSAMYLCASSQGLAGGQISTDTQYFGPGTRLTVL.

The gene calls are TRBV30 and TRBJ2-1; the D is unclear. Trimming removed 0 bases at V and 6 bases at J, with 12 bases between. CDR1 and CDR2 (germline): GTSNPN, SVGIG (reference sequence). There are 14 residues in the CDR3. The CDR3 nucleotides read TGTGCCTGGAGTGTAGGCATTGGGCGCAATGAGCAGTTCTTC. It codes for CAWSVGIGRNEQFF.

V and J are TRBV9 and TRBJ1-3; TRBD1 matches 9 bases. Germline CDR1 SGDLS, CDR2 YYNGEE. The CDR3 consists of 17 residues. V was clipped by 0 bases and J by 3 bases; unmatched bases: 7. CDR3 residues: CASSVDPGTGNGNTIYF. The DNA of the CDR3 is TGTGCCAGCAGCGTAGACCCCGGGACAGGGAATGGAAACACCATATATTTT.

This clone was recorded once. This chain uses TRBV6-2 or TRBV6-3 with TRBJ1-1; 8 nucleotides align to TRBD1. CDR3 length equals 17 residues. J lost 1 base, V lost 7 bases, and 14 bases had no gene match. CDR1 is MNHEY, CDR2 SVGEGT, per germline. CDR3 amino acids: CASTPPDRVGENTEAFF. In DNA, the CDR3 is TGTGCCAGCACCCCTCCGGACAGGGTAGGGGAGAACACTGAAGCTTTCTTT.

The V gene is TRBV3-1 (or the pseudogene TRBV3-2), the J gene TRBJ2-5, with 15 bases identical to TRBD2. J was trimmed by 2 bases and V by 4 bases; bases with no gene match: 2. Per germline, CDR1 LGHDT and CDR2 YNNKEL (reference sequence). This CDR3 has 16 amino acids. CDR3 loop: CASSRGLAGGQETQYF. CDR3 nucleotide sequence: TGTGCCAGCAGCCGAGGACTAGCGGGGGGGCAAGAGACCCAGTACTTC.

The J gene is TRBJ1-2, the V gene TRBV7-9; 7 nucleotides align to TRBD1. The germline gives CDR1 SEHNR, CDR2 FQNEAQ (reference sequence). This CDR3 region has 14 residues. Losses at the gene ends were 2 bases for V and 6 bases for J; bases not matched to a gene: 6. The CDR3 DNA is TGTGCCAGCAGCTTAAAAACAGGGGATCATGGCTACACCTTC. Residues: CASSLKTGDHGYTF.

The chain joins TRBV14 to TRBJ1-4, with 7 bases aligning to TRBD1. Germline values: CDR1 SGHDN, CDR2 FVKESK. J lost 10 bases, V lost 1 base, and 3 bases had no gene match. The CDR3 has 13 residues. CDR3 amino acids: CASSQAPGGKLFF. The CDR3 bases are TGTGCCAGCAGCCAAGCCCCAGGGGGAAAACTGTTTTTT.

This clone appeared once. The chain employs TRBV7-2 and TRBJ1-5; 8 bases match TRBD1. After removal of 2 bases from V and 2 bases from J, the junction contained 8 bases not matched to a gene. The CDR3 totals 17 residues. From germline, CDR1 is SGHTA and CDR2 FQGNSA. The CDR3 reads CASSLQGALGGNQPQHF. The CDR3 DNA follows: TGTGCCAGCAGCTTACAGGGGGCTCTGGGGGGCAATCAGCCCCAGCATTTT.

The chain uses TRBV10-1 and TRBJ1-5; 9 positions agree with TRBD1. The germline CDR1 and CDR2 sequences are WNHNN and SYGVQD (reference sequence). This CDR3 spans 16 amino acids. J lost 5 bases, V lost 6 bases, and 11 bases had no gene match. CDR3 in amino acids: CASSQRGQGRYQPQHF. In nucleotides, the CDR3 is TGCGCCAGCAGCCAAAGGGGACAGGGACGTTATCAGCCCCAGCATTTT.

The V call is TRBV5-6, the J call TRBJ1-2; the D gene is possibly TRBD1 (6 bases). Trimming cost V 4 bases and J 8 bases, with 12 bases left between them. Germline values: CDR1 SGHDT, CDR2 YYEEEE. The CDR3 contains 12 residues. The CDR3 sequence: CASSISGAGYTF. CDR3 DNA: TGTGCCAGCAGCATCTCAGGGGCGGGCTACACCTTC.

The chain recombines TRBV2 with TRBJ1-1, with TRBD1 identical over 8 bases. V shed 7 bases and J 4 bases; nucleotides not matched to a gene: 8. The CDR3 is 14 amino acids. Per germline, CDR1 SNHLY and CDR2 FYNNEI. In DNA form, the CDR3 reads TGTGCCAGCATTCTAACAGGGGGAGGCACTGAAGCTTTCTTT. It translates to CASILTGGGTEAFF.

This chain links TRBV10-3 with TRBJ2-7; TRBD1 is a possible D gene (5 bases). Germline assignment: CDR1 ENHRY and CDR2 SYGVKD. The germline V and J ends were trimmed by 0 bases and 5 bases, with 8 bases remaining between them. This CDR3 is built from 13 residues. The CDR3 reads CAISESIRDEQYV. The DNA of the CDR3 is TGTGCCATCAGTGAGTCGATCAGGGACGAGCAGTACGTC.

The rearrangement joins TRBV5-5 to TRBJ2-1, with 7 bases identical to TRBD1. CDR1 SGHKS and CDR2 YYEKEE come from the germline V gene (reference sequence). Germline trimming cut 4 bases from V and 6 bases from J; bases unmatched to any gene: 10. The CDR3 spans 15 residues. The CDR3 spells CASSSTGVKGNEQFF. In DNA form, the CDR3 reads TGTGCCAGCAGCAGCACAGGGGTGAAGGGCAATGAGCAGTTCTTC. Looking up the rest from reference TRBV5-5 and TRBJ2-1 gives the full variable domain: DAGVTQSPTHLIKTRGQQVTLRCSPISGHKSVSWYQQVLGQGPQFIFQYYEKEERGRGNFPDRFSARQFPNYSSELNVNALLLGDSALYLCASSSTGVKGNEQFFGPGTRLTVL.

The chain joins TRBV7-2 to TRBJ2-2; D is undetermined. This CDR3 contains 15 residues. Between the trimmed V and J ends, which lost 4 bases and 7 bases, there was a span of 16 bases. Germline loops: CDR1 SGHTA, CDR2 FQGNSA. The CDR3 DNA is TGTGCCAGCAGCTCCAACCCGGACGGCTACGGGGAGCTGTTTTTT. Its protein is CASSSNPDGYGELFF. The full variable domain, with the rest looked up from reference TRBV7-2 and TRBJ2-2, is GAGVSQSPSNKVTEKGKDVELRCDPISGHTALYWYRQSLGQGLEFLIYFQGNSAPDKSGLPSDRFSAERTGGSVSTLTIQRTQQEDSAVYLCASSSNPDGYGELFFGEGSRLTVL.

The CDR3 DNA sequence: TGTGCCAGCAGCTTAGGACAGGGCGGTGGCTACACCTTC. The encoded protein is CASSLGQGGGYTF. The chain joins TRBV7-2 to TRBJ1-2; TRBD1 matches at 7 bases. This CDR3 is 13 amino acids long. V trimming: 1 base; J trimming: 7 bases; junction bases outside the gene matches: 3. From germline, CDR1 is SGHTA and CDR2 FQGNSA.

The genes are TRBV18 and TRBJ2-5; tentative D call: TRBD1 (5 bases). The germline CDR1 and CDR2 sequences are KGHSH and LQKENI. CDR3 size: 14 residues. V lost 4 bases to trimming and J lost 5 bases, with 14 bases between them. CDR3 sequence reads: CASSLSTDAETQYF. CDR3 in DNA: TGTGCCAGCTCACTCTCGACAGATGCGGAGACCCAGTACTTC.

Concerning this clone itself: This specimen includes other DNA sequences encoding the same CDR3. The V gene is TRBV9, the J gene TRBJ2-5; 9 positions match TRBD1. CDR3 size: 15 residues. V was clipped by 0 bases and J by 5 bases; unmatched bases: 5. Germline CDR1 is SGDLS and CDR2 is YYNGEE. In DNA form, the CDR3 reads TGTGCCAGCAGCGTAGTAGACAGGGGGAGGGAGACCCAGTACTTC. Translation: CASSVVDRGRETQYF.

This chain uses TRBV30 with TRBJ1-6; tentative D call: TRBD1 (5 bases). V was trimmed by 3 bases and J by 9 bases, leaving 15 bases between them. The germline CDR1 and CDR2 sequences are GTSNPN and SVGIG (reference sequence). There are 14 residues in the CDR3. The chain's CDR3 is CAWRADTEISPLHF. The CDR3 bases are TGTGCCTGGAGGGCGGACACAGAAATTTCACCCCTCCACTTT.

The genes are TRBV10-1 and TRBJ2-5; D is unclear. The V and J ends lost 7 bases and 1 base respectively, with 7 bases between them. The CDR3 extends over 12 amino acids. Germline CDR1 WNHNN, CDR2 SYGVQD (reference sequence). CDR3 in amino acids: CASTAAQETQYF. CDR3 DNA sequence: TGCGCCAGCACAGCTGCCCAAGAGACCCAGTACTTC.

This sequence joins TRBV10-1 and TRBJ2-3; 11 nucleotides line up with TRBD1. Looked up from germline, CDR1 is WNHNN and CDR2 is SYGVQD (reference sequence). V lost 8 bases, J lost 4 bases, and 5 bases stayed unmatched. The CDR3 contains 14 residues. In nucleotides, the CDR3 is TGCGCCAGCGGATCGGGACAGGGGGCAGATACGCAGTATTTT. Protein sequence: CASGSGQGADTQYF.

This clone was counted a few times. This CDR3 is CASSLGSPNRMTQYF. CDR3 sequence (DNA): TGCGCCAGCAGCTTAGGGTCCCCGAACCGTATGACCCAGTACTTC. The rearrangement uses TRBV5-1 and TRBJ2-5; D remains ambiguous. The V gene's germline CDR1 is SGHRS and CDR2 YFSETQ. CDR3 size: 15 residues. Trimming cost V 2 bases and J 7 bases, with 18 bases left between them.

The chain joins TRBV28 to TRBJ2-7, with 9 bases identical to TRBD1. Trimming removed 2 bases from V and 6 bases from J; junction bases left unmatched: 5. This CDR3 region has 14 residues. Germline CDR1 and CDR2: MDHEN and SYDVKM. The CDR3 coding sequence is TGTGCCAGCAGTTTAGGGACAGGGAGGGGCGAGCAGTACGTC. Its translation: CASSLGTGRGEQYV.

The V gene is TRBV7-8, the J gene TRBJ2-7; the D gene is possibly TRBD1 (5 bases). Germline-derived CDR1 and CDR2 are SGHVS and FQNEAQ. Trimming pared 5 bases from V and 4 bases from J, leaving 15 bases between. The CDR3 is 14 amino acids. DNA for the CDR3: TGTGCCAGCAGCCCACAGGTGGGGCAATACGAGCAGTACGTC. It encodes CASSPQVGQYEQYV.

V and J are TRBV6-5 and TRBJ2-3; tentative D call: TRBD2 (6 bases). Per the germline V gene, CDR1 is MNHEY and CDR2 is SVGAGI. V lost 0 bases and J lost 5, with 9 bases in between. The CDR3 has 14 residues. The CDR3 is CASSYSTSRDTQYF. Written as DNA, the CDR3 is TGTGCCAGCAGTTACTCGACTAGTAGAGATACGCAGTATTTT.

This chain joins TRBV6-2 or TRBV6-3 and TRBJ1-2; D call uncertain. The CDR3 runs 13 residues. Trimming cost V 0 bases and J 4 bases, with 6 bases left between them. Germline V gene lookup returns CDR1 MNHEY and CDR2 SVGEGT. This chain's CDR3 is CASSYSNSYGYTF. The CDR3, as DNA: TGTGCCAGCAGTTACTCGAATAGCTATGGCTACACCTTC.

This clone occurred a few times. The V call is TRBV5-6, the J call TRBJ1-5; a possible D gene is TRBD1 (5 bases). CDR1 and CDR2 (germline): SGHDT, YYEEEE. The CDR3 totals 13 residues. V lost 0 bases, J lost 7 bases, and 8 bases lay in between. The CDR3 region is CASSLAGGQPQHF. The CDR3 DNA reads TGTGCCAGCAGCTTGGCGGGGGGGCAGCCCCAGCATTTT.

The chain recombines TRBV19 with TRBJ1-1; D might be TRBD1 (5 bases). This CDR3 region has 15 residues. CDR1 is LNHDA and CDR2 is SQIVND in the germline V gene (reference sequence). The V end was cut by 6 bases, the J end by 0 bases, with 14 bases between. Here the CDR3 DNA reads TGTGCCAGTAGCCCCAACAGGCCCATGAACACTGAAGCTTTCTTT. As protein: CASSPNRPMNTEAFF. The complete variable domain, with remaining parts taken from reference TRBV19 and TRBJ1-1, reads DGGITQSPKYLFRKEGQNVTLSCEQNLNHDAMYWYRQDPGQGLRLIYYSQIVNDFQKGDIAEGYSVSREKKESFPLTVTSAQKNPTAFYLCASSPNRPMNTEAFFGQGTRLTVV.

The chain couples TRBV7-7 to TRBJ1-1; D perhaps matches TRBD1 (6 bases). Trimming shortened V by 4 bases and J by 1 base, and 7 bases separated the two germline ends. Germline CDR1 reads SSHAT; CDR2 reads FNYEAQ (reference sequence). The CDR3 contains 13 residues. The chain's CDR3 is CASSSDRNTEAFF. CDR3 bases: TGTGCCAGCAGCTCGGACAGGAACACTGAAGCTTTCTTT.